This TCR beta chain derives from a study of T cell responses to AZD1222 COVID-19 vaccine. Study context: Analyses pooled second doses at about 4 or about 12 weeks.

Study-wide points: The donor cohort was predominantly white British with a female majority, and clonal diversity may have been underestimated. The number of AZD1222 recipients seropositive at baseline was only five or six.

CDR1 and CDR2 from the germline V gene are SGDLS and YYNGEE. V dropped 4 bases and J dropped 7; count of bases not matched to a gene: 18. The CDR3 length is 18 residues. Using immunoSEQ multiplex PCR, the repertoire was profiled, and TCRdb retains in-frame clones only, with some absent. The sample lists about 130,000 clones; around 94% were seen once. With regard to this clone: What it recognizes is unknown.

The specimen comprised peripheral blood, sampled on day 0 of AZD1222 vaccination. The clonotype comes from an adult in good health. This chain uses TRBV9 with TRBJ2-1; 9 nucleotides align to TRBD2. CDR3 sequence reads: CASSIQGRTSASRNEQFF. The CDR3 coding sequence is TGTGCCAGCAGCATACAAGGGAGGACTAGCGCCAGTAGGAATGAGCAGTTCTTC.